This passage covers 4 T cell receptor beta chains from one sample sequenced in a study of T cells after yellow fever vaccination. From the 5' RACE reads, TCRdb called clonotypes with MiXCR, one entry per CDR3 protein. The sample includes around 550,000 distinct CDR3 sequences, approximately 21% of them seen just once. Sequencing used PBMCs, obtained 15 days after the yellow fever booster vaccination. The receptors were sampled from a man younger than 40 who received the YFV17D yellow fever vaccine.

The V call is TRBV12-3 or TRBV12-4, the J call TRBJ2-7, with D possibly TRBD2 on 6 matching bases. Trimming took off 5 bases at V and 5 bases at J, with 10 bases between the two ends. CDR3 length: 12 residues. The CDR3 nucleotides are TGTGCCAGCAGTCCACCGGGGGACGAGCAGTACTTC. Its protein is CASSPPGDEQYF.

This clonotype has a handful of counts. This chain uses TRBV11-1 with TRBJ2-3; TRBD1 aligns across 9 bases. The CDR3 runs 19 residues. V was pared by 5 bases and J by 3 bases, with 18 bases of the junction left unmatched. CDR1 SGHAT and CDR2 FQDESV come from the germline V gene (reference sequence). CDR3 sequence (DNA): TGTGCCAGCAGCCTAAAGGCCCACCGTCCCGGGACAGGGACAGATACGCAGTATTTT. It yields the protein CASSLKAHRPGTGTDTQYF. The entire variable domain, with the rest obtained from reference TRBV11-1 and TRBJ2-3, is as follows: EAEVAQSPRYKITEKSQAVAFWCDPISGHATLYWYRQILGQGPELLVQFQDESVVDDSQLPKDRFSAERLKGVDSTLKIQPAELGDSAMYLCASSLKAHRPGTGTDTQYFGPGTRLTVL.

The chain links TRBV5-1 to TRBJ2-1; maybe TRBD1 (5 bases). Trimming left V 4 bases short and J 6 bases short, with 11 bases between. The germline V gene encodes CDR1 SGHRS and CDR2 YFSETQ. The CDR3 loop spans 13 amino acids. CDR3 coding DNA: TGCGCCAGCAGCAACACAGGTTCCAATGAGCAGTTCTTC. Its protein is CASSNTGSNEQFF.

This clonotype was found a few times. The chain recombines TRBV5-5 with TRBJ2-3; no definite D call. The V end was cut by 0 bases, the J end by 1 base, with 6 bases between. The CDR3 runs to 14 residues. Germline-derived CDR1 and CDR2 are SGHKS and YYEKEE (reference sequence). CDR3 sequence reads: CASSLAQGTDTQYF. The CDR3 DNA is TGTGCCAGCAGCTTGGCCCAGGGCACAGATACGCAGTATTTT.